This T cell receptor beta chain was recorded in a study of blood T cell repertoires in COVID-19. The method was immunoSEQ multiplex PCR; TCRdb's version includes in-frame clones alone and lacks a portion of them. The sample has 95,000 to 120,000 clones, roughly 81% seen once. This TCR was recovered from a man aged 40-49 years with acute or convalescent COVID-19. The sequenced sample consisted of peripheral blood.

The chain's CDR3 is CASSSSSISYEQYF. In nucleotides, the CDR3 is TGCGCCAGCAGCTCCTCCTCTATCTCCTACGAGCAGTACTTC. The rearrangement joins TRBV5-1 to TRBJ2-7; D gene ambiguous. The CDR3 totals 14 residues. Germline loops: CDR1 SGHRS, CDR2 YFSETQ. V was pared by 3 bases and J by 0 bases, with 10 bases between.